The TCR beta chain under discussion was sequenced for a study of OX40 agonist ivuxolimab in advanced cancers. Whole-study results and caveats: Also showing low normalized T-cell clonal expansion were some of the nonresponders.

Note on this clone: What it binds is not known.

Some clones are missing from TCRdb's copy, which holds only in-frame ones; the method was immunoSEQ multiplex PCR. Among around 62,000 clones, more than 75% were seen once, and the ten largest hold roughly 0.74%. Per the germline V gene, CDR1 is MNHNY and CDR2 is SVGAGI (reference sequence). V dropped 5 bases and J dropped 3 bases, with 14 bases sitting between them. This CDR3 comprises 15 residues. This receptor was taken from an adult with an advanced solid tumor such as melanoma, head and neck, liver or kidney cancer. Here the sequenced sample was CD4+ or CD8+ T cells sorted from blood, taken in a trial of the OX40 agonist ivuxolimab. The chain couples TRBV6-6 to TRBJ1-5; TRBD1 is a possible D gene (6 bases). CDR3 residues: CASSPIGGVNQPQHF. The CDR3 DNA follows: TGTGCCAGCAGTCCTATAGGGGGGGTCAATCAGCCCCAGCATTTT.